This passage covers 9 T cell receptor beta chains from one sample sequenced in a study of blood T cell repertoires in COVID-19. Sequencing used immunoSEQ multiplex PCR; TCRdb keeps in-frame clones, though not all of them. In the table there are around 250,000 clones, approximately 89% of which are singletons. Sequenced sample: peripheral blood. Receptor source: a man aged 35-49 years with active or convalescent COVID-19.

This clone showed up just once. V gene TRBV11-1 combines with J gene TRBJ2-7; D is perhaps TRBD2 (5 bases). Trimming took 1 base from V and 0 from J, leaving 13 bases between them. Germline lookup yields CDR1 SGHAT and CDR2 FQDESV (reference sequence). CDR3 length: 16 amino acids. CDR3 sequence reads: CASSLEFSGSSYEQYF. The CDR3 bases are TGTGCCAGCAGCTTAGAATTTTCGGGGAGCTCCTACGAGCAGTACTTC. The whole variable domain, remainder taken from reference TRBV11-1 and TRBJ2-7, is EAEVAQSPRYKITEKSQAVAFWCDPISGHATLYWYRQILGQGPELLVQFQDESVVDDSQLPKDRFSAERLKGVDSTLKIQPAELGDSAMYLCASSLEFSGSSYEQYFGPGTRLTVT.

This clone occurred once. This chain joins TRBV18 and TRBJ2-2; the match to TRBD1 covers 7 bases. The CDR3 runs to 15 residues. The V and J ends lost 8 bases and 1 base, in that order; junction bases with no gene match: 7. Germline CDR1 is KGHSH and CDR2 is LQKENI. The CDR3 protein is CASRPGTVNTGELFF. DNA of the CDR3: TGTGCCAGCCGCCCCGGGACAGTGAACACCGGGGAGCTGTTTTTT.

The rearrangement links TRBV25-1 to TRBJ2-3; D ambiguous. The V end was cut by 4 bases, the J end by 2 bases, with 10 bases between. This CDR3 has 14 residues. The V gene's germline CDR1 is MGHDK and CDR2 SYGVNS. Written as DNA, the CDR3 is TGTGCCAGCAGTGCTATGGTGCCCACAGATACGCAGTATTTT. Residues: CASSAMVPTDTQYF.

The V and J genes are TRBV7-6 and TRBJ2-6; 7 bases match TRBD1. J gave up 1 base and V 6 bases, and 6 bases lay outside the gene matches. The germline gives CDR1 SGHVS, CDR2 FNYEAQ. The CDR3 is made up of 16 amino acids. CDR3 coding DNA: TGTGCCAGCAGTCCTCGGGACAGATCTGGGGCCAACGTCCTGACTTTC. Amino acid sequence: CASSPRDRSGANVLTF.

The CDR3 bases are TGTGCCAGCAGCCCCGGCGGGTACACTGAAGCTTTCTTT. The encoded protein is CASSPGGYTEAFF. The chain is built from TRBV11-2 and TRBJ1-1; no reliable D call. The ends were cut back, 5 bases at V and 3 bases at J, with 10 bases in the middle. CDR1 is SGHAT and CDR2 is FQNNGV in the germline V gene. The CDR3 covers 13 residues.

This chain uses TRBV3-1 (or the pseudogene TRBV3-2) with TRBJ1-5, with a possible D match to TRBD1 (6 bases). CDR1 and CDR2 from the germline V gene are LGHDT and YNNKEL (reference sequence). The CDR3 runs to 15 residues. V shed 1 base and J shed 0 bases, with 7 bases lying between them. DNA for the CDR3: TGTGCCAGCAGCCAAGGAGGGGGTAGCAATCAGCCCCAGCATTTT. It is translated as CASSQGGGSNQPQHF.

The chain employs TRBV7-3 and TRBJ2-1, with 11 bases that match TRBD1. This CDR3 has 15 amino acids. Germline V gene sequence: CDR1 SGHTA, CDR2 FQGTGA. V lost 5 bases to trimming and J lost 8 bases; unmatched junction nucleotides: 8. The DNA of the CDR3 is TGTGCCAGCAGCGTAGGGACAGGGGGTCTATATGAGCAGTTCTTC. Protein product: CASSVGTGGLYEQFF.

The chain employs TRBV13 and TRBJ1-1, with 7 positions matching TRBD1. V was pared by 5 bases and J by 2 bases, with 11 bases of the junction left unmatched. This CDR3 region has 16 residues. The germline gives CDR1 PRHDT, CDR2 FYEKMQ (reference sequence). The CDR3 coding sequence is TGTGCCAGCAGCCCCCACCCAGGGGGGTCCAACACTGAAGCTTTCTTT. Encoded protein: CASSPHPGGSNTEAFF.

The V gene is TRBV3-1 (or the pseudogene TRBV3-2), the J gene TRBJ1-6; tentatively, D is TRBD1 (5 bases). Germline-derived CDR1 and CDR2 are LGHDT and YNNKEL (reference sequence). The V and J ends lost 5 bases and 10 bases respectively, with 12 bases between them. The CDR3 consists of 13 residues. The CDR3 reads CASSYRGGSPLHF. The CDR3 DNA sequence: TGTGCCAGCAGCTATAGGGGTGGATCACCCCTCCACTTT.